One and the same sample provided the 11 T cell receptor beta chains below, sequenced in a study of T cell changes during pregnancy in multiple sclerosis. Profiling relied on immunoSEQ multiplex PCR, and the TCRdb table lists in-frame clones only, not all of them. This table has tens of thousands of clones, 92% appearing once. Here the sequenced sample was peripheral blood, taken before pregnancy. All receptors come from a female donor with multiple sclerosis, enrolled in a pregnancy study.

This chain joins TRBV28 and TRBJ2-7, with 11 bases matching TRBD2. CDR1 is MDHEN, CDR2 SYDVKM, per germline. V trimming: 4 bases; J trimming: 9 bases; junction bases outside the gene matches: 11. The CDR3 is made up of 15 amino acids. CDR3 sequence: CASSYSGRAALGQYF. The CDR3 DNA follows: TGTGCCAGCAGTTATAGCGGGAGGGCTGCCTTAGGGCAGTACTTC.

The chain's CDR3 is CASSLKWGQVNTEAFF. In DNA, the CDR3 is TGTGCCAGCAGCTTAAAGTGGGGACAGGTGAACACTGAAGCTTTCTTT. V and J are TRBV11-2 and TRBJ1-1; 8 nucleotides agree with TRBD1. The CDR3 has 16 residues. Germline CDR1 is SGHAT and CDR2 is FQNNGV. Unmatched junction bases numbered 5, after V lost 2 bases and J lost 0 bases.

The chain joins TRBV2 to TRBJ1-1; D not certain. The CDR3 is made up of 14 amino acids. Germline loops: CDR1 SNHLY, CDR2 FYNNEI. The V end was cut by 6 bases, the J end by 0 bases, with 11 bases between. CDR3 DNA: TGTGCCAGCAGATTTAATGACTTGAACACTGAAGCTTTCTTT. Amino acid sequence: CASRFNDLNTEAFF. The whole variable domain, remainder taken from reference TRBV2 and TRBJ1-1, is EPEVTQTPSHQVTQMGQEVILRCVPISNHLYFYWYRQILGQKVEFLVSFYNNEISEKSEIFDDQFSVERPDGSNFTLKIRSTKLEDSAMYFCASRFNDLNTEAFFGQGTRLTVV.

DNA for the CDR3: TGTGCCAGCAGCCACCAGGCCGGCTACGAGCAGTACTTC. This encodes CASSHQAGYEQYF. V usage is TRBV7-9 and J usage is TRBJ2-7; D not resolved. V was pared by 5 bases and J by 3 bases, with 11 bases between. There are 13 residues in the CDR3. The germline CDR1 and CDR2 sequences are SEHNR and FQNEAQ (reference sequence).

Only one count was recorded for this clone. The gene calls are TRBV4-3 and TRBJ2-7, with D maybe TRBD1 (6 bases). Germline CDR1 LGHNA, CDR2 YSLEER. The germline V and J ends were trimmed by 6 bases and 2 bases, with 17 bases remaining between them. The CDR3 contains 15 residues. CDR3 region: CASSYTRDTTYEQYF. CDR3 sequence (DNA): TGCGCCAGCAGTTACACCCGGGACACAACCTACGAGCAGTACTTC.

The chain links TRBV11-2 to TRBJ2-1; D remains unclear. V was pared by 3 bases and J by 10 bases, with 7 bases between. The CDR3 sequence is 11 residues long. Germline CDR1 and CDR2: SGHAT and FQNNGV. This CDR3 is CASSLRREQFF. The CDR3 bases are TGTGCCAGCAGCTTGAGGCGGGAGCAGTTCTTC. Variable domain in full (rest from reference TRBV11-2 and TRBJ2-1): EAGVAQSPRYKIIEKRQSVAFWCNPISGHATLYWYQQILGQGPKLLIQFQNNGVVDDSQLPKDRFSAERLKGVDSTLKIQPAKLEDSAVYLCASSLRREQFFGPGTRLTVL.

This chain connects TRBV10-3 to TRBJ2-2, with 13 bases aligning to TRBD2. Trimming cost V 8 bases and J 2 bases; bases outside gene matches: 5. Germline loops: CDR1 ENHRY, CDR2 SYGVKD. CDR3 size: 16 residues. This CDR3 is CAIPGTSGINTGELFF. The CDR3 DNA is TGTGCCATCCCAGGGACTAGCGGGATTAACACCGGGGAGCTGTTTTTT.

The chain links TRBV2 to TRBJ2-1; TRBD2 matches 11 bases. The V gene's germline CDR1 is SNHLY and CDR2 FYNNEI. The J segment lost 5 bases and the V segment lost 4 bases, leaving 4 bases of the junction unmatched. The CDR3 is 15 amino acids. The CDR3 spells CASSVLLAGDNEQFF. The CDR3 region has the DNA TGTGCCAGCAGTGTCTTACTAGCGGGGGACAATGAGCAGTTCTTC.

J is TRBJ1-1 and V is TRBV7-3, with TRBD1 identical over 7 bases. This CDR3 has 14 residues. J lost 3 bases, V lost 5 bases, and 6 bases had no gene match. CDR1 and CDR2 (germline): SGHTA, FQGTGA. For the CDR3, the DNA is TGTGCCAGCAGCCAACAGGGGTCGGACACTGAAGCTTTCTTT. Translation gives CASSQQGSDTEAFF.

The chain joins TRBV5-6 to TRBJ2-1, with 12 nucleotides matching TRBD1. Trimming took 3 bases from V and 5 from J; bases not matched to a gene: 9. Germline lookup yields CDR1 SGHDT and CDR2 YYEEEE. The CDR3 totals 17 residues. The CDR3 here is CASSWGTGGLRDNEQFF. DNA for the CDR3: TGTGCCAGCAGCTGGGGGACAGGGGGCTTGAGGGACAATGAGCAGTTCTTC.

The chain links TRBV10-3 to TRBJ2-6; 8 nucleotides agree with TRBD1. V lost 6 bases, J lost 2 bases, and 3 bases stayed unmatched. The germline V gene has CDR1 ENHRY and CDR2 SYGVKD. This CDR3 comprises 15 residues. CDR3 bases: TGTGCCATCAGGCGACAGGGGACTGGGGCCAACGTCCTGACTTTC. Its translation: CAIRRQGTGANVLTF.